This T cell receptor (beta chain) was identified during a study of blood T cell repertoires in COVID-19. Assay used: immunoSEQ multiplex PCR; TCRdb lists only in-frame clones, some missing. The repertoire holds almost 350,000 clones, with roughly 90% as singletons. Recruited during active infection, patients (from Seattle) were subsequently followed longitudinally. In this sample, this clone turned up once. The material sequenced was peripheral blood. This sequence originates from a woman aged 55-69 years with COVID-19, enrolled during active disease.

CDR3 sequence reads: CASRGDSGVAFF. The CDR3 coding sequence is TGTGCCAGCAGAGGGGACAGTGGCGTGGCTTTCTTT. The J gene is TRBJ1-1, the V gene TRBV2; 7 nucleotides match TRBD1. The CDR3 spans 12 residues. Trimming at V came to 6 bases and at J to 11 bases, leaving 9 bases not matched to a gene. Germline V gene lookup returns CDR1 SNHLY and CDR2 FYNNEI.